This T cell receptor (beta chain) was sequenced for a study of cytomegalovirus exposure and HLA in healthy donors. 60 Vbeta and 13 Jbeta primers were used in PCR. The table came from immunoSEQ multiplex PCR; TCRdb's copy has only in-frame clones and leaves some out. Found here are some 120,000 clones, approximately 80% of them singletons; the top ten hold approximately 1.2%. This CDR3 has 12 amino acids. Between the trimmed V and J ends, which lost 0 bases and 6 bases, there was a span of 6 bases. The V gene's germline CDR1 is GTSNPN and CDR2 SVGIG (reference sequence). This clone was detected a few times. As yet, its antigen is unknown. General study results and limits: Donors were assumed by presence/absence analyses to have roughly uniform sequencing depth. There were 160 or so TCR beta chains listed as cytomegalovirus-associated. Later analysis found that TCR beta chains associated with HLA were more clonally expanded than other, equally common chains.

Sequencing was performed on PBMCs. V gene TRBV30 combines with J gene TRBJ2-1; D remains unclear. The TCR was taken from a man in his fifties in good health and CMV-seronegative. CDR3 DNA: TGTGCCTGGAGTGTAAGCCTCAATGAGCAGTTCTTC. This sequence encodes CAWSVSLNEQFF.